This passage covers 3 T cell receptor beta chains from one sample sequenced in a study of blood T cell repertoires in COVID-19. The table came from immunoSEQ multiplex PCR; TCRdb's copy has only in-frame clones and leaves some out. The data show 150,000 to 200,000 clones, with about 86% seen just once and 2.9% held by the top ten. The sequencing sample was made of peripheral blood. The receptors derive from a woman younger than 45 with active or convalescent COVID-19.

The V call is TRBV11-2, the J call TRBJ2-7, with TRBD1 matching over 8 bases. The CDR3 extends over 13 amino acids. J lost 4 bases, V lost 1 base, and 0 bases had no gene match. Germline V CDR1 and CDR2: SGHAT, FQNNGV. CDR3 region: CASSLGTGYEQYF. In DNA form, the CDR3 reads TGTGCCAGCAGCTTAGGGACAGGGTACGAGCAGTACTTC.

The chain employs TRBV3-1 (or the pseudogene TRBV3-2) and TRBJ1-1, with 9 bases matching TRBD1. The germline CDR1 and CDR2 sequences are LGHDT and YNNKEL (reference sequence). V dropped 2 bases and J dropped 4; count of bases not matched to a gene: 5. The CDR3 has 15 residues. This CDR3 is CASSQWDRVGTEAFF. In nucleotides, the CDR3 is TGTGCCAGCAGCCAATGGGACAGGGTTGGCACTGAAGCTTTCTTT.

The chain has TRBV4-1 and TRBJ2-2; 7 bases agree with TRBD2. Germline trimming cut 4 bases from V and 5 bases from J; bases unmatched to any gene: 13. The CDR3 has 17 amino acids. Germline V gives CDR1 MGHRA, CDR2 YSYEKL. The chain's CDR3 is CASSPWALGGLTGELFF. Written as DNA, the CDR3 is TGCGCCAGCAGCCCGTGGGCCTTGGGGGGGTTGACCGGGGAGCTGTTTTTT.